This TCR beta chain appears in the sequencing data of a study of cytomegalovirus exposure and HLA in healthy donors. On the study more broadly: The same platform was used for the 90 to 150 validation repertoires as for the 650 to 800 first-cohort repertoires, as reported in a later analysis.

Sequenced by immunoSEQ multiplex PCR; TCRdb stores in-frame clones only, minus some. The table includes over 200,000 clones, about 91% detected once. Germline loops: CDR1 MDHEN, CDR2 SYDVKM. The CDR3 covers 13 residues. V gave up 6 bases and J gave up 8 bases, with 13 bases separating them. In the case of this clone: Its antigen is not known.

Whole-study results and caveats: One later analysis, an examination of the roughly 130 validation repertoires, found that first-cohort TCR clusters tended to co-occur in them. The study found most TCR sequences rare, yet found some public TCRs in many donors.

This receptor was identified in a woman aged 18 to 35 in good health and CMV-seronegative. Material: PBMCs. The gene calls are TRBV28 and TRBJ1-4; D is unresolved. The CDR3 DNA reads TGTGCCAGCAGCCCTAGTCCGGAGGAAAAACTGTTTTTT. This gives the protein CASSPSPEEKLFF.